These 15 T cell receptor beta chains came from one sample sequenced in a study of cytomegalovirus exposure and HLA in healthy donors. 13 Jbeta primers and 60 Vbeta primers were used for the PCR. Clones were read by immunoSEQ multiplex PCR, and TCRdb kept only the in-frame ones, dropping some. Altogether 95,000 or so clones are present, just under 70% being singletons, with the ten largest covering around 15%. Sequencing was performed on PBMCs. These receptors came from a woman aged 45 to 65 in good health and CMV-seropositive.

This rearrangement joins TRBV28 to TRBJ1-1; 12 bases agree with TRBD1. The CDR3 extends over 12 amino acids. Germline V gene sequence: CDR1 MDHEN, CDR2 SYDVKM. V lost 4 bases to trimming and J lost 10 bases; unmatched junction nucleotides: 1. The CDR3 reads CASSWDRGPAFF. The CDR3 DNA reads TGTGCCAGCAGTTGGGACAGGGGGCCAGCTTTCTTT.

This chain links TRBV13 with TRBJ1-1, with no clear D. Germline CDR1 reads PRHDT; CDR2 reads FYEKMQ (reference sequence). V was clipped by 0 bases and J by 6 bases, with 20 bases between them. This CDR3 comprises 17 residues. CDR3 DNA: TGTGCCAGCAGCTTAGGTATGGTCGGAGCAACAAGCTCTGAAGCTTTCTTT. Translating it yields CASSLGMVGATSSEAFF. Looking up the rest from reference TRBV13 and TRBJ1-1 gives the full variable domain: AAGVIQSPRHLIKEKRETATLKCYPIPRHDTVYWYQQGPGQDPQFLISFYEKMQSDKGSIPDRFSAQQFSDYHSELNMSSLELGDSALYFCASSLGMVGATSSEAFFGQGTRLTVV.

The chain recombines TRBV6-5 with TRBJ2-5; weak D call: TRBD1 (5 bases). There are 13 residues in the CDR3. Trimming removed 8 bases from V and 2 bases from J, with 12 bases in between. Germline V gene data show CDR1 as MNHEY and CDR2 as SVGAGI. The CDR3: CASPSGNQETQYF. The CDR3 DNA is TGTGCCAGCCCCTCAGGGAATCAAGAGACCCAGTACTTC.

The chain carries TRBV19 and TRBJ2-3; 8 nucleotides line up with TRBD2. CDR1 and CDR2 from the germline V gene are LNHDA and SQIVND (reference sequence). Unmatched junction bases numbered 10, after V lost 9 bases and J lost 2 bases. CDR3 length: 15 amino acids. CDR3 nucleotide sequence: TGTGCCAGCCGGGGGCGGGAGGAGCCCACAGATACGCAGTATTTT. It codes for CASRGREEPTDTQYF.

This clone was observed a handful of times. CDR3 coding DNA: TGCGCCAGCAGCTTGGTGCAGGGCGTCGCCTATGGCTACACCTTC. Amino acids: CASSLVQGVAYGYTF. This chain connects TRBV5-1 to TRBJ1-2; weak D call: TRBD1 (5 bases). Trimming pared 0 bases from V and 4 bases from J, leaving 13 bases between. CDR3 length: 15 amino acids. Germline V gene sequence: CDR1 SGHRS, CDR2 YFSETQ. Using reference TRBV5-1 and TRBJ1-2 for the parts outside the CDR3, the full variable domain is KAGVTQTPRYLIKTRGQQVTLSCSPISGHRSVSWYQQTPGQGLQFLFEYFSETQRNKGNFPGRFSGRQFSNSRSEMNVSTLELGDSALYLCASSLVQGVAYGYTFGSGTRLTVV.

This clone has just a few counts. The V gene is TRBV11-3, the J gene TRBJ2-7, with TRBD2 as a possible D gene (6 bases). The CDR3 sequence is 15 residues long. Trimming cost V 3 bases and J 7 bases, with 19 bases left between them. Germline V lookup: CDR1 SGHNT, CDR2 YENEEA. The CDR3 sequence is CASSFSSGGSREQYF. The CDR3, as DNA: TGTGCCAGCAGCTTTTCTTCCGGGGGTTCCCGTGAGCAGTACTTC.

With regard to this clone: The junction departs from the called germline gene at one end, perhaps through a read error. The chain is built from TRBV6-4 and TRBJ2-2, with 7 bases matching TRBD2. CDR3 length: 16 residues. Germline assignment: CDR1 MRHNA and CDR2 SNTAGT. CDR3 sequence: CASSDLSGPNSGELFF. The CDR3 nucleotides read TGTGCCAGCAGTGATCTTAGCGGGCCCAACAGCGGGGAGCTGTTTTTT.

The chain combines TRBV7-9 with TRBJ2-7, with D possibly being TRBD1 (6 bases). With 5 bases removed from V and 6 bases from J, the gap between germline ends came to 20 bases. Germline CDR1 SEHNR, CDR2 FQNEAQ (reference sequence). This CDR3 contains 15 residues. The CDR3 loop is CASSHQDRAKVEQYF. Here the CDR3 DNA reads TGTGCCAGCAGCCACCAGGACAGAGCAAAGGTCGAGCAGTACTTC.

This rearrangement joins TRBV27 to TRBJ2-1, with TRBD2 identical over 7 bases. Trimming took 4 bases from V and 2 from J; bases not matched to a gene: 8. Germline CDR1 and CDR2: MNHEY and SMNVEV (reference sequence). The length of the CDR3 is 16 residues. This chain's CDR3 is CASSWSTAGAYNEQFF. The CDR3 nucleotides are TGTGCCAGCAGTTGGTCAACGGCGGGGGCCTACAATGAGCAGTTCTTC.

This chain uses TRBV6-1 with TRBJ2-7, with 7 positions matching TRBD1. The V gene's germline CDR1 is MNHNS and CDR2 SASEGT. V shed 5 bases, J shed 2 bases, and the junction held 9 bases outside the gene matches. The CDR3 consists of 15 residues. CDR3 nucleotides: TGTGCCAGCAGTCCGGGACAGTTGGTGACCTACGAGCAGTACTTC. Amino acids: CASSPGQLVTYEQYF.

This clone has more than one count but fewer than ten. The chain uses TRBV15 and TRBJ1-2; 9 bases align to TRBD1. The CDR3 runs to 16 residues. With V trimmed by 2 bases and J by 4 bases, 8 bases remained unmatched. Germline loops: CDR1 LNHNV, CDR2 YYDKDF (reference sequence). CDR3 region: CATSRTRQGGPYGYTF. The CDR3 bases are TGTGCCACCAGCAGAACCCGACAGGGGGGCCCCTATGGCTACACCTTC.

The genes are TRBV6-5 and TRBJ2-5; TRBD1 aligns across 7 bases. Germline loops: CDR1 MNHEY, CDR2 SVGAGI. J was trimmed by 13 bases and V by 5 bases; bases with no gene match: 10. CDR3 size: 12 residues. DNA of the CDR3: TGTGCCAGCAGTCGGGTAGGGGGCCTATTGTACTTC. Translating gives CASSRVGGLLYF.

The DNA of the CDR3 is TGCGCCAGCAGCCGCCCGAACAGGGACACCTACAATGAGCAGTTCTTC. Its translation is CASSRPNRDTYNEQFF. The chain carries TRBV4-1 and TRBJ2-1, with a possible D match to TRBD1 (6 bases). CDR1 and CDR2 from the germline V gene are MGHRA and YSYEKL. The CDR3 has 16 residues. Trimming removed 4 bases at V and 2 bases at J, with 15 bases between.

This chain links TRBV4-3 with TRBJ2-5, with TRBD2 matching over 9 bases. CDR3 length equals 16 residues. Germline V gene lookup returns CDR1 LGHNA and CDR2 YSLEER. J lost 1 base, V lost 4 bases, and 7 bases had no gene match. This CDR3 reads CASSPGRAGGQETQYF. CDR3 DNA sequence: TGCGCCAGCAGCCCTGGCCGAGCGGGAGGCCAAGAGACCCAGTACTTC.

The V call is TRBV28, the J call TRBJ2-5, with D possibly matching TRBD1 (6 bases). The J call may be faulty, since TRBJ2-7 better matches the DNA end. Germline V gene data show CDR1 as MDHEN and CDR2 as SYDVKM. The CDR3 runs to 14 residues. Here the CDR3 DNA reads TGTGCCAGCAGTTTCGCGGACAGCTCCTACGAGCAGTACTTC. Amino acid sequence: CASSFADSSYEQYF.